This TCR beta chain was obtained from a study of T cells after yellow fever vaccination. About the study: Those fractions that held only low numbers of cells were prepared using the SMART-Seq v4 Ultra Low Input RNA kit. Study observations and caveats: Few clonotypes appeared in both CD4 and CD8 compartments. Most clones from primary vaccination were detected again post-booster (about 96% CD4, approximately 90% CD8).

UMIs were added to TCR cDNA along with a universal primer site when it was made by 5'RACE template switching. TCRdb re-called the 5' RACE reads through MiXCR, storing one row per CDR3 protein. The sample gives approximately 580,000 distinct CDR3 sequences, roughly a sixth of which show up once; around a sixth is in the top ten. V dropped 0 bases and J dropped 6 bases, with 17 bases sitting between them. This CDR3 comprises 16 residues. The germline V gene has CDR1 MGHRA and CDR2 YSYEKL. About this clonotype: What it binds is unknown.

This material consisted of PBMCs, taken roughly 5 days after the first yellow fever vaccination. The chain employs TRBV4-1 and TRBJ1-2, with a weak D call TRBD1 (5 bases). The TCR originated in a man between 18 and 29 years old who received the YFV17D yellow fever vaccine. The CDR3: CASSQDQIPGTDGYTF. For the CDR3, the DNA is TGCGCCAGCAGCCAAGATCAAATTCCAGGGACGGATGGCTACACCTTC.